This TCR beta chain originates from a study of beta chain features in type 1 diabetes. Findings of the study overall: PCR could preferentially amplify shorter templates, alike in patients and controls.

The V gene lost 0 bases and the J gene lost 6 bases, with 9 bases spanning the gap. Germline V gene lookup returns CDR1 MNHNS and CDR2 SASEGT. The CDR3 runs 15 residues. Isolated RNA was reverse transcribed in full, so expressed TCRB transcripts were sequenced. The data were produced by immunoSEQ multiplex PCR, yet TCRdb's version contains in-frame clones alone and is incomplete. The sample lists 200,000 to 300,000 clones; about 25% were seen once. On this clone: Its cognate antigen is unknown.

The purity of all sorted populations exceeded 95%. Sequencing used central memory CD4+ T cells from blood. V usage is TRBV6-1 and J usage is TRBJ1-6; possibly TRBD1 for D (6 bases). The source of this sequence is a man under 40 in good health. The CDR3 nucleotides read TGTGCCAGCAGTGAAGCGGAAGGGGGTAATTCACCCCTCCACTTT. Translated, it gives CASSEAEGGNSPLHF.